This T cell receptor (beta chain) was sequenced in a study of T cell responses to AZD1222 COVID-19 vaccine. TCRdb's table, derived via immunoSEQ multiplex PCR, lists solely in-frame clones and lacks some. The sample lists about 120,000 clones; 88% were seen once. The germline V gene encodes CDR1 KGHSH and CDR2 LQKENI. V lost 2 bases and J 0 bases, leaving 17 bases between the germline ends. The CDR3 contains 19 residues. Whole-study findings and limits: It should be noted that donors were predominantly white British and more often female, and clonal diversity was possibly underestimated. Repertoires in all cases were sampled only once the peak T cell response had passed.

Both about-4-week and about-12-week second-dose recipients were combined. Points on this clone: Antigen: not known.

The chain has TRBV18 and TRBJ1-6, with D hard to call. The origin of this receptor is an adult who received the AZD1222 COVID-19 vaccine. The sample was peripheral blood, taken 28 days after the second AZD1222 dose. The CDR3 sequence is CASSPKGSPNYSYNSPLHF. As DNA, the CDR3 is TGTGCCAGCTCACCAAAGGGCAGTCCTAATTACTCCTATAATTCACCCCTCCACTTT.